A selection of T cell receptor beta chains follows, all from one sample in a study of control samples from healthy donors and cancer patients. This table comes from immunoSEQ multiplex PCR, and its TCRdb copy is limited to in-frame clones, with some not included. The data show 150,000 to 200,000 clones, 91% seen once. Sequenced: blood. These TCRs come from a woman under 40 in good health. The CDR3 runs from the conserved cysteine through the conserved F or W. The D gene is left open where the match is weak. Some rows mark clone size as missing; the rest say once, few, many or name a class of expanded clone.

J gene,clone size,D gene,V gene,CDR3 protein,CDR3 DNA
TRBJ2-7,-,TRBD2,TRBV3-1/TRBV3-2,CASSLAAGGPYEQYF,TGTGCCAGCAGCCTAGCAGCGGGAGGGCCCTACGAGCAGTACTTC
TRBJ2-2,-,-,TRBV19,CASLTTNTGELFF,TGCGCCAGCCTAACAACGAACACCGGGGAGCTGTTTTTT
TRBJ2-7,-,TRBD1,TRBV28,CASSLRGPYEQYF,TGTGCCAGCAGCCTCAGGGGGCCCTACGAGCAGTACTTC
TRBJ1-1,-,-,TRBV9,CASSVSPGVNTEAFF,TGTGCCAGCAGCGTATCCCCGGGAGTGAACACTGAAGCTTTCTTT
TRBJ2-1,-,-,TRBV12-3/TRBV12-4,CASSDTSPNEQFF,TGTGCCAGCAGCGATACTAGCCCCAATGAGCAGTTCTTC
TRBJ2-3,-,TRBD2,TRBV6-2/TRBV6-3,CASSYRATSGTSTDTQYF,TGTGCCAGCAGTTACCGGGCTACTAGCGGTACGAGCACAGATACGCAGTATTTT
TRBJ2-1,-,-,TRBV18,CASSPAGTNYNEQFF,TGTGCCAGCTCACCCGCGGGAACTAACTACAATGAGCAGTTCTTC
TRBJ1-1,-,-,TRBV7-8,CASSLAGRTFF,TGTGCCAGCAGCTTAGCAGGGCGTACTTTCTTT
TRBJ2-2,-,-,TRBV3-1/TRBV3-2,CASSRGTGNTGELFF,TGTGCCAGCAGCCGAGGGACGGGGAACACCGGGGAGCTGTTTTTT
TRBJ1-6,-,TRBD1,TRBV4-2,CASSQDQGTGASPLHF,TGTGCCAGCAGCCAAGACCAGGGGACAGGGGCCTCACCCCTCCACTTT
TRBJ2-7,-,TRBD1,TRBV5-6,CASSYGQGGYEQYF,TGTGCCAGCAGCTACGGACAGGGGGGGTACGAGCAGTACTTC
TRBJ2-7,-,TRBD2,TRBV5-1,CASSWTSGGYEQYF,TGCGCCAGCAGCTGGACTAGCGGGGGATACGAGCAGTACTTC
TRBJ2-7,once,-,TRBV18,CASSPSRGSYEQYF,TGTGCCAGCTCACCATCCCGGGGCTCCTACGAGCAGTACTTC
TRBJ1-4,-,-,TRBV13,CASSFGGNEKLFF,TGTGCCAGCAGCTTTGGGGGTAATGAAAAACTGTTTTTT
TRBJ1-4,-,-,TRBV6-5,CAGRANEKLFF,TGTGCCGGCCGGGCCAATGAAAAACTGTTTTTT
TRBJ1-5,-,-,TRBV5-1,CASSLGGASNQPQHF,TGCGCCAGCAGCTTGGGGGGGGCGAGCAATCAGCCCCAGCATTTT
TRBJ2-3,-,-,TRBV6-6,CASSYSGVSTDTQYF,TGTGCCAGCAGTTACTCCGGGGTCAGCACAGATACGCAGTATTTT
TRBJ2-7,few,-,TRBV6-5,CASSYDDGYEQYF,TGTGCCAGCAGTTACGACGACGGCTACGAGCAGTACTTC
TRBJ2-7,-,TRBD1,TRBV30,CAWSPGTGYEQYF,TGTGCCTGGAGTCCCGGGACAGGCTACGAGCAGTACTTC
TRBJ2-5,-,TRBD1,TRBV5-5,CASSWTGQETQYF,TGTGCCAGCAGCTGGACAGGACAAGAGACCCAGTACTTC
TRBJ1-6,-,TRBD1,TRBV5-4,CASRTGDSPLHF,TGTGCCAGCAGGACAGGGGATTCACCCCTCCACTTT
TRBJ2-7,-,-,TRBV3-1/TRBV3-2,CASSQDLGGEQYF,TGTGCCAGCAGCCAAGATCTCGGTGGCGAGCAGTACTTC
TRBJ1-2,-,TRBD1,TRBV18,CASSLGQEYGYTF,TGTGCCAGCTCACTTGGACAGGAGTATGGCTACACCTTC
TRBJ1-6,few,-,TRBV19,CASSHKNSPLHF,TGTGCCAGTAGTCACAAGAATTCACCCCTCCACTTT
TRBJ1-4,-,-,TRBV4-1,CASSQVGINEKLFF,TGCGCCAGCAGCCAAGTAGGGATTAATGAAAAACTGTTTTTT
TRBJ2-5,-,-,TRBV11-3,CASSLVGIYQETQYF,TGTGCCAGCAGCTTAGTAGGGATCTACCAAGAGACCCAGTACTTC
TRBJ2-2,-,TRBD2,TRBV5-5,CASSLTSGSVTGELFF,TGTGCCAGCAGCTTGACTAGCGGGAGCGTCACCGGGGAGCTGTTTTTT
TRBJ2-7,-,-,TRBV6-1,CASSEGEGSSYEQYF,TGTGCCAGCAGTGAAGGGGAAGGGAGCTCCTACGAGCAGTACTTC
TRBJ1-1,-,-,TRBV9,CASSVGGRGHTEAFF,TGTGCCAGCAGCGTAGGAGGGAGGGGTCACACTGAAGCTTTCTTT
TRBJ2-1,-,TRBD1,TRBV11-3,CASSLESGGVDEQFF,TGTGCCAGCAGCTTAGAATCAGGGGGCGTCGATGAGCAGTTCTTC
TRBJ1-2,-,-,TRBV28,CASSLKSTVYGYTF,TGTGCCAGCAGTTTAAAATCTACGGTCTATGGCTACACCTTC
TRBJ1-1,-,-,TRBV21-1,CASSKAKTRGAVTEAFF,TGTGCCAGCAGCAAAGCCAAAACTCGGGGGGCGGTGACTGAAGCTTTCTTT
TRBJ1-2,-,TRBD1,TRBV3-1/TRBV3-2,CASSFRGTANYGYTF,TGTGCCAGCAGCTTCCGCGGGACAGCTAACTATGGCTACACCTTC
TRBJ2-7,-,-,TRBV4-3,CASSPGYRVGEQYF,TGCGCCAGCAGCCCTGGCTACAGGGTCGGCGAGCAGTACTTC
TRBJ1-2,-,-,TRBV7-2,CASSLDGRVYYGYTF,TGTGCCAGCAGCTTAGACGGCAGGGTGTACTATGGCTACACCTTC
TRBJ1-4,-,TRBD1,TRBV12-5,CASGTGQGARANEKLFF,TGTGCTAGTGGCACCGGACAGGGGGCGCGGGCTAATGAAAAACTGTTTTTT
TRBJ1-5,-,TRBD1,TRBV4-1,CASSQRTGTANQPQHF,TGCGCCAGCAGCCAGCGAACCGGGACAGCCAATCAGCCCCAGCATTTT
TRBJ2-5,-,TRBD1,TRBV7-9,CASSTGQGAQETQYF,TGTGCCAGCAGCACCGGACAGGGGGCTCAAGAGACCCAGTACTTC
TRBJ2-7,-,TRBD2,TRBV6-5,CASSGTSGGNYEQYF,TGTGCCAGCAGCGGGACTAGCGGGGGCAACTACGAGCAGTACTTC
TRBJ1-1,medium-sized,-,TRBV29-1,CSAYWGARAEAFF,TGCAGCGCCTATTGGGGGGCCAGGGCTGAAGCTTTCTTT
TRBJ1-6,-,-,TRBV15,CATSRGSSYNSPLHF,TGTGCCACCAGCAGAGGTAGCTCCTATAATTCACCCCTCCACTTT
TRBJ2-3,-,TRBD2,TRBV9,CASSRTSGRARTDTQYF,TGTGCCAGCAGCCGGACTAGCGGGAGGGCCCGGACAGATACGCAGTATTTT
TRBJ2-5,-,-,TRBV6-2/TRBV6-3,CASSWTPQETQYF,TGTGCCAGCAGTTGGACCCCCCAAGAGACCCAGTACTTC
TRBJ2-1,-,-,TRBV9,CASSPILLANEQFF,TGTGCCAGCAGCCCCATATTATTGGCCAATGAGCAGTTCTTC
TRBJ1-1,-,TRBD1,TRBV14,CASSQGVRGRTEAFF,TGTGCCAGCAGCCAAGGGGTCAGGGGGCGGACTGAAGCTTTCTTT
TRBJ1-5,once,-,TRBV30,CAWREGQSNQPQHF,TGTGCCTGGAGGGAGGGGCAGTCCAATCAGCCCCAGCATTTT
TRBJ2-7,-,TRBD2,TRBV6-2/TRBV6-3,CASSYRDYYEQYF,TGTGCCAGCAGTTACCGGGACTACTACGAGCAGTACTTC
TRBJ1-4,-,-,TRBV5-1,CASSLGASSEKLFF,TGCGCCAGCAGCTTGGGGGCTAGTAGTGAAAAACTGTTTTTT
TRBJ1-1,-,-,TRBV11-3,CASSLDGGGTEAFF,TGTGCCAGCAGCTTAGATGGGGGAGGAACTGAAGCTTTCTTT
TRBJ1-4,-,TRBD1,TRBV2,CASRPTGGNEKLFF,TGTGCCAGCAGACCGACAGGGGGCAATGAAAAACTGTTTTTT
TRBJ2-7,-,-,TRBV6-2/TRBV6-3,CASSDTTYEQYF,TGTGCCAGCAGTGATACTACCTACGAGCAGTACTTC
TRBJ2-3,-,TRBD2,TRBV6-2/TRBV6-3,CASSYGGGGTDTQYF,TGTGCCAGCAGTTACGGCGGGGGGGGGACAGATACGCAGTATTTT